Listed here is a single T cell receptor beta chain. This CDR3 region has 13 residues. Losses at the gene ends were 5 bases for V and 4 bases for J; bases not matched to a gene: 2. The data are from a study of blood T cell repertoires in COVID-19. Profiling relied on immunoSEQ multiplex PCR, and the TCRdb table lists in-frame clones only, not all of them. The table has fewer than 120,000 clones, 70% to 90% seen once. The TCR sequence derives from a human donor in a cohort sampled during active COVID-19. The V call is TRBV12-3 or TRBV12-4, the J call TRBJ2-5, with TRBD2 matching 9 bases. The sequenced material came from peripheral blood. CDR3 coding DNA: TGTGCCAGCAGTACACTAGCGGGAGAGACCCAGTACTTC. Translation: CASSTLAGETQYF.